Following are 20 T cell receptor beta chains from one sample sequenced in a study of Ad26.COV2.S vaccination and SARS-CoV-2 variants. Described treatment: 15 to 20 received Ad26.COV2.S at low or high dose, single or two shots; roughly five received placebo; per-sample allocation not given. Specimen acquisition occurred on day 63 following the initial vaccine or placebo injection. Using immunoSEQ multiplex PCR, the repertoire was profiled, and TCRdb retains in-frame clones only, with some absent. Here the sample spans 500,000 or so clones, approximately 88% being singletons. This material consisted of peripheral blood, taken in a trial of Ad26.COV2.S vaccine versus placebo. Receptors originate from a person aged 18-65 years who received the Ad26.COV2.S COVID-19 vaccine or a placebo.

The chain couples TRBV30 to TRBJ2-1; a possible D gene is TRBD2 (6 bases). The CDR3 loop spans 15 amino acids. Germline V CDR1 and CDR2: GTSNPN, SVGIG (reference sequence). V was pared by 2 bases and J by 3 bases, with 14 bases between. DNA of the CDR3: TGTGCCTGGAGTTGGGGTAGCGGACTCTACAATGAGCAGTTCTTC. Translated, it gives CAWSWGSGLYNEQFF.

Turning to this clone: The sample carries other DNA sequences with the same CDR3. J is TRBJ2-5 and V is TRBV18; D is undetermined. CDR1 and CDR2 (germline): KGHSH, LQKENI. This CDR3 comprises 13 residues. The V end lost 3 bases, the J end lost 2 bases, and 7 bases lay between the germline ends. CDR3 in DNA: TGTGCCAGCTCACCCCCAAGTCAAGAGACCCAGTACTTC. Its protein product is CASSPPSQETQYF.

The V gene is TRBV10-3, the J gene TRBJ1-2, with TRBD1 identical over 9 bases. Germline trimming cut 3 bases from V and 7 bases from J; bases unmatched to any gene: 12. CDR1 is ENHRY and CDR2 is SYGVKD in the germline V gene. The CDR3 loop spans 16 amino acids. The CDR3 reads CAISDQGPGQGSGYTF. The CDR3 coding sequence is TGTGCCATCAGTGATCAAGGCCCGGGACAGGGATCTGGCTACACCTTC.

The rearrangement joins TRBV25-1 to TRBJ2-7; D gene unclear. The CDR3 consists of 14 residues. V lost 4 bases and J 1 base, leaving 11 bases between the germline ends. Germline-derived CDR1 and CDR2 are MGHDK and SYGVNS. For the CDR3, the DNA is TGTGCCAGCAGTGTAGCCGTGGGTTCCTACGAGCAGTACTTC. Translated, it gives CASSVAVGSYEQYF.

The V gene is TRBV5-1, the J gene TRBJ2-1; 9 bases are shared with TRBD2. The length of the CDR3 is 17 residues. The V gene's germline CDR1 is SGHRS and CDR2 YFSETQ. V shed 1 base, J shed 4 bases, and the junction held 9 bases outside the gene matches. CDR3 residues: CASSLLASGASYNEQFF. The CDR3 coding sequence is TGCGCCAGCAGCTTGTTGGCTAGCGGGGCCTCATACAATGAGCAGTTCTTC. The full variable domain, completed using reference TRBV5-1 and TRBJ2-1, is KAGVTQTPRYLIKTRGQQVTLSCSPISGHRSVSWYQQTPGQGLQFLFEYFSETQRNKGNFPGRFSGRQFSNSRSEMNVSTLELGDSALYLCASSLLASGASYNEQFFGPGTRLTVL.

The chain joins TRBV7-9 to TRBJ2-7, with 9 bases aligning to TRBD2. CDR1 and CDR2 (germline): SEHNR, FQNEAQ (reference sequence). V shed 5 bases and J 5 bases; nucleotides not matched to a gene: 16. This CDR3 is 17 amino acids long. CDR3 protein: CASSLPALGLASHEQYF. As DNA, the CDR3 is TGTGCCAGCAGCCTTCCGGCGCTAGGACTAGCGTCCCACGAGCAGTACTTC.

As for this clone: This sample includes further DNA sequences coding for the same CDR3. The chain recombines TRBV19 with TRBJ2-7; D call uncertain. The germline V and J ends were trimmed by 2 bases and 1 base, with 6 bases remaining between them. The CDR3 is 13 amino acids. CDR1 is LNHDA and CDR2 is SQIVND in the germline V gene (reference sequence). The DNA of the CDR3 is TGTGCCAGTAGTATAAAGGATTCCTACGAGCAGTACTTC. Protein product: CASSIKDSYEQYF.

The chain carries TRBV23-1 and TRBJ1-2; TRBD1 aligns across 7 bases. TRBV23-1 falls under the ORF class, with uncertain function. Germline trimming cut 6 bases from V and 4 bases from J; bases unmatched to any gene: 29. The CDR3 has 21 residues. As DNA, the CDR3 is TGCGCCAGCAGGGCCAGCCCTATACAGGGGATCCGTCTTGGGTGGGTCTATGGCTACACCTTC. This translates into CASRASPIQGIRLGWVYGYTF.

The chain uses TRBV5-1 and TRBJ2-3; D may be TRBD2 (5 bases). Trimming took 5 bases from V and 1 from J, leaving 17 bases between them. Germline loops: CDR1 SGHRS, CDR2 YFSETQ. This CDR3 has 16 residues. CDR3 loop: CASRHQSGGRTDTQYF. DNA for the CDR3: TGCGCCAGCAGGCACCAATCTGGCGGGCGCACAGATACGCAGTATTTT. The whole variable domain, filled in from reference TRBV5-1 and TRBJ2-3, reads KAGVTQTPRYLIKTRGQQVTLSCSPISGHRSVSWYQQTPGQGLQFLFEYFSETQRNKGNFPGRFSGRQFSNSRSEMNVSTLELGDSALYLCASRHQSGGRTDTQYFGPGTRLTVL.

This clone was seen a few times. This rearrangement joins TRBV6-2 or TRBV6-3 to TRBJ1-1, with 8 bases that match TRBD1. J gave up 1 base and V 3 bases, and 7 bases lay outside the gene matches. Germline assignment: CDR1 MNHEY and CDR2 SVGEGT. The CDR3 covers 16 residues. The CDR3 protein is CASSYWQGAGNTEAFF. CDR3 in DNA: TGTGCCAGCAGTTATTGGCAGGGGGCAGGGAACACTGAAGCTTTCTTT.

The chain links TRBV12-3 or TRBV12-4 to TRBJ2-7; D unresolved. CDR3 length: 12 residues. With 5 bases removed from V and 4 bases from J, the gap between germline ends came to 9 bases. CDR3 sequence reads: CASSPARYEQYF. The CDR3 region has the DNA TGTGCCAGCAGTCCCGCCAGGTACGAGCAGTACTTC.

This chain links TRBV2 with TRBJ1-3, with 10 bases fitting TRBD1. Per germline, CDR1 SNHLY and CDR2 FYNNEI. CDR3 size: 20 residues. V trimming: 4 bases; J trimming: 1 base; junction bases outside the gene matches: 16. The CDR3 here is CASSGERFLGQGISGNTIYF. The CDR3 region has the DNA TGTGCCAGCAGTGGGGAGAGGTTTTTGGGACAGGGGATTTCTGGAAACACCATATATTTT.

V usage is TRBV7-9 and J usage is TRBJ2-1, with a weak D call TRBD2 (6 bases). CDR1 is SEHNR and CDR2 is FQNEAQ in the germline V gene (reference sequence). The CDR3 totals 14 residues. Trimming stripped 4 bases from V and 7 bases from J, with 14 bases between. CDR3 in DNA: TGTGCCAGCAGCTCACCTGGGACTTTAAATGAGCAGTTCTTC. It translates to CASSSPGTLNEQFF.

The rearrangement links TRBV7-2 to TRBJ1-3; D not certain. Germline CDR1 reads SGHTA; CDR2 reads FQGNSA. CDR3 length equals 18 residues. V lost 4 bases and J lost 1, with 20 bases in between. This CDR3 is CASSSPSWRSLSGNTIYF. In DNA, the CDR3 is TGTGCCAGCAGCTCCCCCTCGTGGAGGTCATTGTCTGGAAACACCATATATTTT.

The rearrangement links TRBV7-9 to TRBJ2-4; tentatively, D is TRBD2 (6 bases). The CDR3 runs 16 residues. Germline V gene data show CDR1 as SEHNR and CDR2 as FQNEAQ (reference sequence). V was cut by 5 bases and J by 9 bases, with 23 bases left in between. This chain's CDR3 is CASSTPGRGVEGIQYF. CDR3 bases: TGTGCCAGCAGCACCCCGGGTCGGGGTGTGGAGGGCATTCAGTACTTC.

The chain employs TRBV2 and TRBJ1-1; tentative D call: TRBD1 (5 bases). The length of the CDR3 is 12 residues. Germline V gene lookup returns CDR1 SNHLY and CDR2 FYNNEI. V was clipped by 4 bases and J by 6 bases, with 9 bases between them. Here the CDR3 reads CASSVGLPEAFF. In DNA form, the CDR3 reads TGTGCCAGCAGTGTGGGGCTGCCTGAAGCTTTCTTT.

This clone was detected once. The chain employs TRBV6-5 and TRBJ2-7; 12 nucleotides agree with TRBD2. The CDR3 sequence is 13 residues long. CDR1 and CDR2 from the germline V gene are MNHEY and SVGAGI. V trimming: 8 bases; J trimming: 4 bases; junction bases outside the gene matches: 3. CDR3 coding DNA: TGTGCCAGCCATCTAGCGGGAGGGTACGAGCAGTACTTC. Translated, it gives CASHLAGGYEQYF.

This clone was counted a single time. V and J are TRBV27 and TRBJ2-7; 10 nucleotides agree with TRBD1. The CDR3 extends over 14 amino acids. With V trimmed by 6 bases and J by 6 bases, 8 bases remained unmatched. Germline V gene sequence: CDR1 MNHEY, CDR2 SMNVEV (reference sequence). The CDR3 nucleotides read TGTGCCAGCAGGGAGGACAGGGGGAATGCCGAGCAGTACTTC. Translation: CASREDRGNAEQYF.

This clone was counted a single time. The CDR3 DNA reads as TGTGCCAGCAGCAGTGTCTACAATGAGCAGTTCTTC. Translation gives CASSSVYNEQFF. The chain is built from TRBV28 and TRBJ2-1, with unresolved D. V gave up 6 bases and J gave up 3 bases, with 6 bases separating them. The CDR3 spans 12 residues. Germline V lookup: CDR1 MDHEN, CDR2 SYDVKM.

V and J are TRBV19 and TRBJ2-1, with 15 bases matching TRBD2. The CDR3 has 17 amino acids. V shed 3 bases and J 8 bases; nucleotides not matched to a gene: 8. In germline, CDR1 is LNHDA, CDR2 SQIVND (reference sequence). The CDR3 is CASSISRTSGRAHEQFF. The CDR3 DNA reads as TGTGCCAGTAGTATTTCGCGGACTAGCGGGAGGGCCCATGAGCAGTTCTTC.